The rows below give T cell receptor beta chains drawn from one sample of a study of blood T cell repertoires in COVID-19. Clones were sequenced by immunoSEQ multiplex PCR, and TCRdb holds only the in-frame ones, with some missing. Of a few hundred thousand clones in the sample, 82% were seen once. The sample consisted of peripheral blood. The receptors were sampled from a woman aged 18-29 years with acute or convalescent COVID-19. Both conserved end residues are part of each CDR3.

TRBJ2-7 TRBV7-6 CASSWTSGREDEQYF
TRBJ1-1 TRBV14 CASSQDWAVSNTEAFF
TRBJ1-1 TRBV2 CASSDGHSSSEAFF
TRBJ2-7 TRBV30 CAWRTGTAYEQYF
TRBJ1-1 TRBV9 CASSVVGPGMANTEAFF
TRBJ2-3 TRBV5-1 CASHRRGDTQYF
TRBJ1-1 TRBV6-5 CASSYGSGLNTEAFF
TRBJ2-6 TRBV5-5 CASSLGGSGANVLTF
TRBJ1-5 TRBV18 CASSPPSGGERNQPQHF
TRBJ2-7 TRBV2 CASSPNPQESKHF
TRBJ2-5 TRBV16 CASSQSWGGTRQETQYF
TRBJ1-2 TRBV6-2/TRBV6-3 CASSPHDRIYGYTF
TRBJ2-5 TRBV5-4 CASSTTEEYGETQYF
TRBJ1-5 TRBV19 CASSISRDYSNQPQHF
TRBJ2-3 TRBV6-5 CATIRLAGGRDTQYF
TRBJ2-2 TRBV20-1 CSASSGRHHTGELFF
TRBJ2-1 TRBV6-5 CASSYSGATSYNEQFF
TRBJ2-1 TRBV10-3 CAISGTGSNNEQFF
TRBJ1-6 TRBV6-5 CASRPPRGRDSPLHF
TRBJ2-2 TRBV28 CASSFYGFGELFF
TRBJ2-1 TRBV27 CASSLSRLAEQFF
TRBJ1-3 TRBV7-2 CASRELTGNTIYF
TRBJ1-1 TRBV7-2 CASSLGQLPYTEAFF
TRBJ1-1 TRBV19 CASSQGALNTEAFF
TRBJ2-4 TRBV4-3 CASSQDQGRIQYF
TRBJ1-4 TRBV12-3/TRBV12-4 CASTSTNEKLFF
TRBJ1-3 TRBV30 CAWSVPVPGLSGNTIYF
TRBJ2-1 TRBV28 CASSTGQYPYNEQFF
TRBJ1-1 TRBV30 CAWSGSAGALGEAFF
TRBJ2-7 TRBV3-1/TRBV3-2 CASRPTAASYEQYF
TRBJ2-7 TRBV2 CASSDWGTSGSYEQYF
TRBJ1-1 TRBV9 CASSVVPGGRTEAFF
TRBJ2-7 TRBV5-4 CASSYGPDGGYEQYF
TRBJ2-1 TRBV7-2 CASSSRTSGPNNEQFF
TRBJ1-2 TRBV27 CASSPRGQGHGGYTF
TRBJ1-3 TRBV18 CASSPPQGAAGNTIYF
TRBJ1-4 TRBV6-5 CASSYREGFNEKLFF
TRBJ2-3 TRBV6-6 CASTDGHSGSPDTQYF
TRBJ2-7 TRBV20-1 CSASPGLAALEQYF
TRBJ2-2 TRBV27 CASSFGGGRTGELFF
TRBJ2-7 TRBV6-1 CASNEYRYEQYF
TRBJ1-2 TRBV5-1 CASSSVPGQGHYGYTF
TRBJ1-2 TRBV6-2/TRBV6-3 CASSLSSRDNYGYTF
TRBJ1-2 TRBV27 CASSPFSPNYGYTF
TRBJ2-3 TRBV12-2 CASRLACPTTSTDTQYF
TRBJ2-5 TRBV12-3/TRBV12-4 CASSPGVETQYF
TRBJ1-2 TRBV29-1 CSVEWDRGLDPYGYTF
TRBJ1-2 TRBV15 CATSQTGGIRGYTF